The 30 T cell receptor beta chains below all came from one sample that was sequenced in a study of beta chain features in type 1 diabetes. General observations from the study: For Type 1 diabetes patients, all four CD4+ subsets carried TCRB CDR3s that were moderately but significantly shorter.

These receptors' antigens are unknown. The sequenced template was cDNA made from the entire isolated RNA. Only in-frame clones appear in the TCRdb table, and some are missing; sequencing was by immunoSEQ multiplex PCR. The sample lists about 640,000 clones, roughly 12% occurring once. Sequencing was performed on naive CD4+ T cells from blood. These receptors all come from a man between 25 and 39 years old with type 1 diabetes.

This chain joins TRBV7-6 and TRBJ1-1, with D hard to call. Deletions cut 1 base from V and 2 bases from J, with 8 bases between. CDR1 and CDR2 from the germline V gene are SGHVS and FNYEAQ. The CDR3 runs to 14 residues. CDR3 region: CASSLGAGNTEAFF. In DNA, the CDR3 is TGTGCCAGCAGCTTAGGGGCGGGTAACACTGAAGCTTTCTTT. The full variable domain, in which reference TRBV7-6 and TRBJ1-1 provide the parts outside the CDR3, is GAGVSQSPRYKVTKRGQDVALRCDPISGHVSLYWYRQALGQGPEFLTYFNYEAQQDKSGLPNDRFSAERPEGSISTLTIQRTEQRDSAMYRCASSLGAGNTEAFFGQGTRLTVV.

This rearrangement joins TRBV27 to TRBJ1-2, with TRBD1 as a possible D gene (5 bases). Germline V CDR1 and CDR2: MNHEY, SMNVEV (reference sequence). There are 13 residues in the CDR3. V was trimmed by 5 bases and J by 1 base, leaving 8 bases between them. This CDR3 reads CASSPQVNYGYTF. In DNA form, the CDR3 reads TGTGCCAGCAGTCCACAGGTTAACTATGGCTACACCTTC.

To note about this clone: In the same sample, other DNA sequences code for this CDR3. The V gene is TRBV7-2, the J gene TRBJ1-2; TRBD1 might be the D (5 bases). The CDR3 is made up of 12 amino acids. CDR1 is SGHTA, CDR2 FQGNSA, per germline. Trimming took 3 bases from V and 5 from J, leaving 7 bases between them. CDR3 loop: CASSLSGYGYTF. Written as DNA, the CDR3 is TGTGCCAGCAGCTTGTCAGGGTATGGCTACACCTTC.

CDR3 in DNA: TGTGCCAGCAGCACTGACAGCGGAGGACTGTTTTTT. Translated, it gives CASSTDSGGLFF. The rearrangement uses TRBV5-6 and TRBJ1-4; maybe TRBD1 (5 bases). CDR3 length: 12 amino acids. Germline V gene lookup returns CDR1 SGHDT and CDR2 YYEEEE. The germline V and J ends were trimmed by 4 bases and 13 bases, with 14 bases remaining between them.

The V gene is TRBV5-1, the J gene TRBJ2-1; TRBD1 is a possible D gene (5 bases). This CDR3 comprises 18 residues. Trimming stripped 0 bases from V and 3 bases from J, with 19 bases between. CDR1 is SGHRS and CDR2 is YFSETQ in the germline V gene. The CDR3 coding sequence is TGCGCCAGCAGCTTGGAGGGGCACCCGCCCCCCTACTACAATGAGCAGTTCTTC. Its protein product is CASSLEGHPPPYYNEQFF.

This clone has a handful of counts. The chain recombines TRBV5-4 with TRBJ1-2, with D possibly TRBD1 on 6 matching bases. CDR3 length: 15 amino acids. The V and J ends lost 0 bases and 3 bases respectively, with 12 bases between them. The germline gives CDR1 SGHNT, CDR2 YYREEE (reference sequence). The CDR3: CASSLVARGDYGYTF. As DNA, the CDR3 is TGTGCCAGCAGCTTGGTGGCCAGGGGAGACTATGGCTACACCTTC.

This clone was counted a few times. This sequence joins TRBV4-3 and TRBJ1-2, with unresolved D. CDR3 length: 15 residues. Germline V gene lookup returns CDR1 LGHNA and CDR2 YSLEER. Trimming cost V 1 base and J 7 bases, with 16 bases left between them. The CDR3 DNA reads TGCGCCAGCAGCCAAGTGGGAGAGCAGGCGCGTGGCTACACCTTC. It codes for CASSQVGEQARGYTF.

This clone has just a few counts. The CDR3 DNA reads as TGTGCCAGCTCACCACCCGAAGGCGAGCAGTACTTC. Protein: CASSPPEGEQYF. The rearrangement links TRBV18 to TRBJ2-7; D remains unclear. CDR1 is KGHSH and CDR2 is LQKENI in the germline V gene. The CDR3 runs to 12 residues. V lost 0 bases to trimming and J lost 6 bases, with 6 bases between them.

This clone was seen more than once but under ten times. The chain couples TRBV7-2 to TRBJ1-6, with a weak D call TRBD1 (6 bases). The CDR3 is 14 amino acids. V was trimmed by 1 base and J by 7 bases, leaving 8 bases between them. CDR1 is SGHTA and CDR2 is FQGNSA in the germline V gene. The CDR3 reads CASSLGTENSPLHF. DNA for the CDR3: TGTGCCAGCAGCTTAGGGACAGAAAATTCACCCCTCCACTTT.

Only a few counts were recorded for this clone. The rearrangement links TRBV19 to TRBJ1-3; tentative D call: TRBD1 (6 bases). Germline values: CDR1 LNHDA, CDR2 SQIVND (reference sequence). The CDR3 is 17 residues long. Trimming cost V 3 bases and J 0 bases, with 15 bases left between them. CDR3 region: CASSIPPGARSGNTIYF. Written as DNA, the CDR3 is TGTGCCAGTAGTATTCCCCCGGGGGCCCGCTCTGGAAACACCATATATTTT.

In this sample, this clone turned up a few times. The V gene is TRBV19, the J gene TRBJ1-6, with 8 bases fitting TRBD1. Germline CDR1 is LNHDA and CDR2 is SQIVND (reference sequence). V dropped 10 bases and J dropped 7; count of bases not matched to a gene: 6. This CDR3 contains 13 residues. The CDR3 bases are TGTGCCACCCGACAGGGGAGCAATTCACCCCTCCACTTT. Residues: CATRQGSNSPLHF.

V usage is TRBV10-3 and J usage is TRBJ2-1, with D perhaps TRBD2 (6 bases). The V end lost 0 bases, the J end lost 12 bases, and 18 bases lay between the germline ends. The germline V gene encodes CDR1 ENHRY and CDR2 SYGVKD. CDR3 size: 15 residues. The CDR3 sequence: CAISESGDSTMRQFF. The CDR3 DNA sequence: TGTGCCATCAGTGAGTCGGGGGACTCCACAATGAGGCAGTTCTTC.

Worth noting for this clone: Additional DNA sequences in this sample encode the identical CDR3. The chain uses TRBV9 and TRBJ2-6, with D unclear. V lost 0 bases to trimming and J lost 3 bases, with 4 bases between them. Germline V gene sequence: CDR1 SGDLS, CDR2 YYNGEE. This CDR3 spans 14 amino acids. The CDR3 protein is CASSVVSGANVLTF. As DNA, the CDR3 is TGTGCCAGCAGCGTAGTAAGTGGGGCCAACGTCCTGACTTTC.

Only a few counts were recorded for this clone. The chain links TRBV7-9 to TRBJ1-1; TRBD1 matches 8 bases. J was trimmed by 5 bases and V by 5 bases; bases with no gene match: 10. Germline values: CDR1 SEHNR, CDR2 FQNEAQ (reference sequence). CDR3 length equals 15 residues. CDR3 sequence reads: CASSPSGQGLTEAFF. The CDR3 DNA sequence: TGTGCCAGCAGCCCCTCCGGACAGGGATTGACTGAAGCTTTCTTT.

This clone appeared a few times. This sequence joins TRBV19 and TRBJ1-4; 7 nucleotides line up with TRBD1. J was trimmed by 5 bases and V by 7 bases; bases with no gene match: 1. Germline V gene lookup returns CDR1 LNHDA and CDR2 SQIVND (reference sequence). This CDR3 contains 12 residues. This CDR3 is CASKDRNEKLFF. In DNA, the CDR3 is TGTGCCAGTAAGGACAGGAATGAAAAACTGTTTTTT.

This clone was seen more than once but under ten times. The chain has TRBV11-2 and TRBJ2-3, with 7 bases identical to TRBD1. The CDR3 extends over 14 amino acids. Germline CDR1 is SGHAT and CDR2 is FQNNGV. V lost 6 bases to trimming and J lost 1 base; unmatched junction nucleotides: 4. The chain's CDR3 is CASRKGQGTDTQYF. In nucleotides, the CDR3 is TGTGCCAGCAGGAAAGGACAGGGCACAGATACGCAGTATTTT.

The CDR3 region is CATSGATNEKLFF. In DNA form, the CDR3 reads TGTGCCACATCAGGGGCAACTAATGAAAAACTGTTTTTT. This chain links TRBV10-3 with TRBJ1-4; D is perhaps TRBD1 (6 bases). The CDR3 is made up of 13 amino acids. Looked up from germline, CDR1 is ENHRY and CDR2 is SYGVKD. V was cut by 10 bases and J by 0 bases, with 9 bases left in between.

This clone showed up just a few times. The chain employs TRBV30 and TRBJ1-5; no firm D call. V lost 4 bases and J 0 bases, leaving 7 bases between the germline ends. The germline gives CDR1 GTSNPN, CDR2 SVGIG (reference sequence). The CDR3 length is 13 residues. CDR3 region: CAWNEYSNQPQHF. The DNA of the CDR3 is TGTGCCTGGAACGAATATAGCAATCAGCCCCAGCATTTT. Together with reference TRBV30 and TRBJ1-5, the CDR3 gives the full variable domain: SQTIHQWPATLVQPVGSPLSLECTVEGTSNPNLYWYRQAAGRGLQLLFYSVGIGQISSEVPQNLSASRPQDRQFILSSKKLLLSDSGFYLCAWNEYSNQPQHFGDGTRLSIL.

A few counts support this clone. The rearrangement joins TRBV13 to TRBJ2-7, with a weak D call TRBD2 (5 bases). The germline V gene has CDR1 PRHDT and CDR2 FYEKMQ (reference sequence). The ends were cut back, 6 bases at V and 0 bases at J, with 18 bases in the middle. The CDR3 runs to 16 residues. Written as DNA, the CDR3 is TGTGCCAGCAGGACTACATCTCACCGTACCTCCTACGAGCAGTACTTC. Translating it yields CASRTTSHRTSYEQYF.

The J gene is TRBJ2-2, the V gene TRBV4-2; D gene unclear. Trimming removed 0 bases at V and 4 bases at J, with 12 bases between. CDR1 is LGHNA and CDR2 is YNFKEQ in the germline V gene. The CDR3 runs to 16 residues. CDR3 in DNA: TGTGCCAGCAGCCAAGATTTAAGGGCTACCACCGGGGAGCTGTTTTTT. Protein product: CASSQDLRATTGELFF.

This clone was counted between two and nine times. The chain couples TRBV27 to TRBJ2-7; D tentatively reads TRBD1 or TRBD2 (5 bases each). In germline, CDR1 is MNHEY, CDR2 SMNVEV (reference sequence). V gave up 0 bases and J gave up 5 bases, with 17 bases separating them. This CDR3 spans 16 amino acids. For the CDR3, the DNA is TGTGCCAGCAGTTTATCCCCCGGGCCCGGGGCGAACGAGCAGTACTTC. Its translation is CASSLSPGPGANEQYF.

The rearrangement links TRBV13 to TRBJ2-3, with no clear D. This CDR3 has 19 residues. V was clipped by 2 bases and J by 0 bases, with 21 bases between them. Germline V gene lookup returns CDR1 PRHDT and CDR2 FYEKMQ (reference sequence). The CDR3 sequence: CASSLIKGLPSYSTDTQYF. The CDR3 nucleotides are TGTGCCAGCAGCTTAATAAAAGGCCTCCCGAGTTATAGCACAGATACGCAGTATTTT. The entire variable domain, with the rest obtained from reference TRBV13 and TRBJ2-3, is as follows: AAGVIQSPRHLIKEKRETATLKCYPIPRHDTVYWYQQGPGQDPQFLISFYEKMQSDKGSIPDRFSAQQFSDYHSELNMSSLELGDSALYFCASSLIKGLPSYSTDTQYFGPGTRLTVL.

This clone was counted only a few times. In nucleotides, the CDR3 is TGTGCCAGCAGTCAAGGCAACCGGGTCAACTATGGCTACACCTTC. Translating it yields CASSQGNRVNYGYTF. V usage is TRBV7-8 and J usage is TRBJ1-2; D is ambiguous. V was trimmed by 6 bases and J by 2 bases, leaving 16 bases between them. This CDR3 has 15 amino acids. Germline V lookup: CDR1 SGHVS, CDR2 FQNEAQ.

This clone was counted a few times. Other DNA sequences in the same sample also yield this CDR3. The V gene is TRBV7-9, the J gene TRBJ2-3, with D tentatively TRBD1 (6 bases). There are 13 residues in the CDR3. CDR1 and CDR2 (germline): SEHNR, FQNEAQ (reference sequence). Trimming removed 8 bases at V and 2 bases at J, with 11 bases between. In nucleotides, the CDR3 is TGTGCCAGCTCGACAGGAAACACAGATACGCAGTATTTT. Protein: CASSTGNTDTQYF. Variable domain in full (rest from reference TRBV7-9 and TRBJ2-3): DTGVSQNPRHKITKRGQNVTFRCDPISEHNRLYWYRQTLGQGPEFLTYFQNEAQLEKSRLLSDRFSAERPKGSFSTLEIQRTEQGDSAMYLCASSTGNTDTQYFGPGTRLTVL.

The J gene is TRBJ2-3, the V gene TRBV2; D is ambiguous. V lost 4 bases and J lost 1, with 9 bases in between. Per the germline V gene, CDR1 is SNHLY and CDR2 is FYNNEI. CDR3 length: 14 residues. The CDR3 DNA reads TGTGCCAGCAGTGTAGGGTTCGGCACAGATACGCAGTATTTT. It is translated as CASSVGFGTDTQYF.

This clone showed up just a few times. The junction differs from germline at one of its ends, possibly a read error. This chain joins TRBV7-7 and TRBJ1-4; D gene uncertain. Germline loops: CDR1 SSHAT, CDR2 FNYEAQ (reference sequence). This CDR3 region has 13 residues. In nucleotides, the CDR3 is TGTGCTAGCAGCTTGTCCTGGGGTGAAAAACTGTTTTTT. Protein product: CASSLSWGEKLFF.

This clone was observed a handful of times. The chain is built from TRBV29-1 and TRBJ1-2; D is perhaps TRBD1 (5 bases). Trimming cost V 4 bases and J 8 bases, with 20 bases left between them. Per the germline V gene, CDR1 is SQVTM and CDR2 is ANQGSEA. The CDR3 extends over 14 amino acids. This CDR3 is CSVVVGTPVEGYTF. The CDR3 DNA sequence: TGCAGCGTTGTAGTGGGGACTCCGGTTGAGGGCTACACCTTC.

The genes are TRBV9 and TRBJ2-1; TRBD2 matches at 7 bases. The J segment lost 8 bases and the V segment lost 3 bases, leaving 11 bases of the junction unmatched. CDR3 length equals 15 residues. The germline V gene has CDR1 SGDLS and CDR2 YYNGEE. The CDR3 DNA follows: TGTGCCAGCAGCGCCCTCGGGGAGGGTCTTCATGAGCAGTTCTTC. It specifies CASSALGEGLHEQFF.

The V call is TRBV5-1, the J call TRBJ2-3; D gene ambiguous. V shed 1 base and J shed 2 bases, with 14 bases lying between them. CDR3 size: 16 residues. Germline CDR1 SGHRS, CDR2 YFSETQ. This CDR3 is CASSLSRPVDTDTQYF. Written as DNA, the CDR3 is TGCGCCAGCAGCTTGAGTCGTCCCGTGGACACAGATACGCAGTATTTT.

Turning to this clone: The sample has other DNA sequences that encode this CDR3 too. This chain joins TRBV4-3 and TRBJ2-7; D remains unclear. Germline lookup yields CDR1 LGHNA and CDR2 YSLEER. This CDR3 has 14 amino acids. Trimming left V 0 bases short and J 1 base short, with 7 bases between. As DNA, the CDR3 is TGCGCCAGCAGCCAAGATCCCAGGTCCTACGAGCAGTACTTC. This translates into CASSQDPRSYEQYF.